Reported below is one TCR beta chain. The antigen is not known. Primers for the PCR totalled 60 Vbeta and 13 Jbeta. Profiled with immunoSEQ multiplex PCR; TCRdb holds only in-frame clones, not every one. The data hold some 35,000 clones, with 53% observed a single time. The data belong to a study of cytomegalovirus exposure and HLA in healthy donors. Study-wide results and caveats: In vitro confirmation showed a few CMV-associated chains to be CMV antigen specific. Reportedly, a later analysis found an Asian-associated ancestry cluster had fewer N-insertions than the roughly 700-donor mean. The investigators catalogued under 200 TCR beta chains as cytomegalovirus-associated. Available immune exposure information covered CMV serostatus only.

Input material: PBMCs. This TCR was recovered from a woman aged 40 to 50 in good health and CMV-seropositive.

The CDR3 region has the DNA TGTGCCAGCAGTGACACAGGGGACACCGGGGAGCTGTTTTTT. As protein: CASSDTGDTGELFF. The genes are TRBV6-4 and TRBJ2-2, with TRBD1 matching over 7 bases. CDR1 is MRHNA, CDR2 SNTAGT, per germline. CDR3 length: 14 residues. The ends lost 2 bases at V and 3 bases at J; junction bases unmatched: 0.